These 7 T cell receptor beta chains were all obtained from the same sample, sequenced in a study of blood T cell repertoires in COVID-19. Profiling relied on immunoSEQ multiplex PCR, and the TCRdb table lists in-frame clones only, not all of them. The table records fewer than 140,000 clones, 71% of them present only once. The sequenced sample was peripheral blood. These receptors were collected from a human donor with acute or convalescent COVID-19. The donor label of this sample is uncertain.

The chain recombines TRBV29-1 with TRBJ1-4; perhaps TRBD1 as D (6 bases). V was cut by 4 bases and J by 0 bases, with 12 bases left in between. Looked up from germline, CDR1 is SQVTM and CDR2 is ANQGSEA. The CDR3 totals 15 residues. CDR3 nucleotides: TGCAGCGTTGTGGCCAGGACAGCAACTAATGAAAAACTGTTTTTT. Amino acids: CSVVARTATNEKLFF.

This clone appeared a few times. The V and J genes are TRBV7-9 and TRBJ1-4; D call uncertain. Germline V lookup: CDR1 SEHNR, CDR2 FQNEAQ (reference sequence). CDR3 length equals 12 residues. CDR3 in DNA: TGTGCTACCACAGACACTAATGAAAAACTGTTTTTT. Translating gives CATTDTNEKLFF.

V is TRBV7-2 and J is TRBJ2-7; a weak D match, TRBD1 (7 bases). The CDR3 spans 14 residues. Germline CDR1 reads SGHTA; CDR2 reads FQGNSA. The germline V and J ends were trimmed by 1 base and 6 bases, with 13 bases remaining between them. The CDR3 DNA follows: TGTGCCAGCAGCTTAGTTGGAGGGGGCAGCGAGCAGTACTTC. This gives the protein CASSLVGGGSEQYF. Supplemented by reference TRBV7-2 and TRBJ2-7, the full variable domain reads GAGVSQSPSNKVTEKGKDVELRCDPISGHTALYWYRQSLGQGLEFLIYFQGNSAPDKSGLPSDRFSAERTGGSVSTLTIQRTQQEDSAVYLCASSLVGGGSEQYFGPGTRLTVT.

The V and J genes are TRBV6-5 and TRBJ1-4; 12 nucleotides agree with TRBD1. The CDR3 has 14 residues. J gave up 14 bases and V 6 bases, and 10 bases lay outside the gene matches. The germline V gene has CDR1 MNHEY and CDR2 SVGAGI. The CDR3 here is CASRAGTGGASLFF. CDR3 in DNA: TGTGCCAGCAGGGCCGGGACAGGGGGCGCATCGCTGTTTTTT.

This clone was seen a few times. The V call is TRBV6-5, the J call TRBJ2-5, with TRBD2 matching 8 bases. The CDR3 covers 15 residues. Germline V gene lookup returns CDR1 MNHEY and CDR2 SVGAGI. V trimming: 0 bases; J trimming: 5 bases; junction bases outside the gene matches: 5. Here the CDR3 reads CASSYSRGGVETQYF. The CDR3 nucleotides are TGTGCCAGCAGTTACTCCCGGGGGGGCGTGGAGACCCAGTACTTC.

V usage is TRBV6-5 and J usage is TRBJ1-2, with TRBD1 as a possible D gene (5 bases). Between the trimmed V and J ends, which lost 2 bases and 4 bases, there was a span of 17 bases. The germline V gene has CDR1 MNHEY and CDR2 SVGAGI. The CDR3 is 16 residues long. In DNA form, the CDR3 reads TGTGCCAGCAGTTACGCCGCGTTAGGGGCCCTCTATGGCTACACCTTC. This sequence encodes CASSYAALGALYGYTF.

The V and J genes are TRBV2 and TRBJ2-1; tentatively, D is TRBD2 (7 bases). The V end lost 6 bases, the J end lost 6 bases, and 24 bases lay between the germline ends. CDR3 length equals 17 residues. Germline CDR1 is SNHLY and CDR2 is FYNNEI. The CDR3 DNA is TGTGCCAGCAGCTCTGATAAGGGCAGGGGAGGGCTCAATGAGCAGTTCTTC. This sequence encodes CASSSDKGRGGLNEQFF.